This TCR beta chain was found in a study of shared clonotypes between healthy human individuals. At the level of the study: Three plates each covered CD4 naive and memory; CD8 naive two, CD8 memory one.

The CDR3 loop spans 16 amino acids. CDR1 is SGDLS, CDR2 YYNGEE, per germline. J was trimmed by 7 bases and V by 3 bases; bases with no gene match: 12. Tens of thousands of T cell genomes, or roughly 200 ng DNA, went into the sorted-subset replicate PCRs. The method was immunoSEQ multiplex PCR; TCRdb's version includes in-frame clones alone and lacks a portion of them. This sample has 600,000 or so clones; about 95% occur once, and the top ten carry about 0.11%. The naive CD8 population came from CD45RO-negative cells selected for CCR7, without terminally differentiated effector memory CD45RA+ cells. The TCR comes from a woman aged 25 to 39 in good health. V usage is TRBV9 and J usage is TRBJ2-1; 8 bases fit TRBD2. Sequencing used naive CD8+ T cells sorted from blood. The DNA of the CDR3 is TGTGCCAGCAGCGACCCCTCTAGCGGGCCCAGGAATGAGCAGTTCTTC. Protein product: CASSDPSSGPRNEQFF.